Sequencing of this T cell receptor (beta chain) was carried out in a study of CD8+CD57+ T cells in acquired aplastic anemia. Study-level information: When averaged, DNA from sorted CD4+ and CD8+ cells came to about 3 ug.

In patients chosen for sequencing, flow cytometry had shown CD8+CD57+ cell expansion. Diagnosis of severe acquired aplastic anemia applied to all patients. No therapy was given to patients before blood sampling. The use of genomic DNA as template underpinned the TCR beta VDJ and CDR3 profiling. TCRdb re-called the reads with MiXCR, one entry per CDR3 protein. The sample yields roughly 500,000 distinct CDR3 sequences, about a third seen once. Germline V CDR1 and CDR2: SQVTM, ANQGSEA. This CDR3 comprises 16 residues. The germline V and J ends were trimmed by 3 bases and 3 bases, with 20 bases remaining between them. Findings of the study overall: The same twenty-nine CD8+ CDR3 sequences occurred in patients and in controls.

Concerning this clonotype itself: No antigen is known for it.

The source material was sorted CD4+, CD8+, or CD8+CD57+ T cells (not recorded which) from PBMCs. This sequence was found in a human donor with aplastic anemia. The J gene is TRBJ1-2, the V gene TRBV29-1; D might be TRBD1 (6 bases). In DNA form, the CDR3 reads TGCAGCGTTGACCCGGACAGCTCGCTTCGCGACTATGGCTACACCTTC. Protein: CSVDPDSSLRDYGYTF.